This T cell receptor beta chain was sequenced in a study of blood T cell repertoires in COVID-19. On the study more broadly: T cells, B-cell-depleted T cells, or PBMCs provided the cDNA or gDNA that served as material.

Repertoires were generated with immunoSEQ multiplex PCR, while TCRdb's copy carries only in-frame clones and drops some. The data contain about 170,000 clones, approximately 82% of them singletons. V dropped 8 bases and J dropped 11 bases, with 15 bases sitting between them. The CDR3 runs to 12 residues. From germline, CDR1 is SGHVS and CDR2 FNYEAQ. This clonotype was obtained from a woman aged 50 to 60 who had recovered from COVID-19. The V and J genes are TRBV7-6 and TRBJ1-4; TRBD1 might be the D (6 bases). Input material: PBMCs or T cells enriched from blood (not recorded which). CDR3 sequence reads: CASGGARGKLFF. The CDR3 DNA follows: TGTGCCAGCGGGGGGGCCCGGGGGAAACTGTTTTTT.